This TCR beta chain is from a study of blood T cell repertoires in COVID-19. To note about this clone: Other nucleotide sequences in the sample specify the same CDR3.

Measured with immunoSEQ multiplex PCR; TCRdb has only the in-frame clones, and not every one. This table has around 120,000 clones, about 90% appearing once. V was shortened by 6 bases and J by 5 bases, with 7 bases between the two germline ends. The CDR3 runs to 11 residues. Germline V gene data show CDR1 as MDHEN and CDR2 as SYDVKM. The chain combines TRBV28 with TRBJ1-2; D is unclear. The sequenced sample was peripheral blood. The TCR comes from a woman between 50 and 59 years old with active or convalescent COVID-19. CDR3 nucleotides: TGTGCCAGCAGGCCGGAGTATGGCTACACCTTC. Its protein product is CASRPEYGYTF.